This entry concerns a single T cell receptor (beta chain). Its cognate antigen is unknown. The sample originates from a study of shared clonotypes between healthy human individuals. General study points: Non-shared clonotypes were found to have lower generation probabilities than the clonotypes that were shared by all four of the sorted-subset donors. Clonotypes that were shared across a handful of donors made up approximately 5.1% of naive CD4 clonotypes.

Sorted-subset replicate PCR reactions contained roughly 200 ng DNA, corresponding to about 30,000 T cell genomes. The table came from immunoSEQ multiplex PCR; TCRdb's copy has only in-frame clones and leaves some out. The table records some 2,500,000 clones, over 85% of them present only once. Donors were healthy HIV-negative adults without recent acute infections or vaccinations. Germline V gene sequence: CDR1 SGHTA, CDR2 FQGNSA. The CDR3 covers 15 residues. This sequence was found in a man younger than 30 in good health. Some clones in this sample may be carry-over from other donors' samples. The sample comprised naive CD4+ T cells from PBMCs. The subset is: CD45RA+ positively selected. The genes are TRBV7-2 and TRBJ2-5; D unresolved. The last part of the DNA fits TRBJ2-7 better; the J call may be wrong. CDR3 nucleotides: TGTGCCAGCAGCTTAGTGTATATGGCTGCCTACGAGCAGTACTTC. Translated, it gives CASSLVYMAAYEQYF.